The clone carrying this TCR beta chain appeared a few times. Its cognate antigen is unknown. The sample originates from a study of tumor and adjacent non-tumor tissue in lung cancer. Broader study findings: Shorter survival was associated with higher TCR diversity in tumors. Tumor tissue had significantly higher TCR diversity than normal lung.

Germline assignment: CDR1 SGHRS and CDR2 YFSETQ. The CDR3 spans 17 residues. V gave up 4 bases and J gave up 4 bases, with 21 bases separating them. The library came from three nested PCR rounds adapted from ARM-PCR protocols. Each CDR3 protein is one row after TCRdb ran MiXCR on the multiplex PCR reads. The table lists roughly 44,000 distinct CDR3 sequences, roughly 60% of them singletons. RNA was extracted from bulk tissue without any cell sorting. More than 3 cm separated this lung sample from the edge of the tumor. Material for sequencing was distant non-tumor lung tissue. This chain joins TRBV5-1 and TRBJ2-4, with a weak D call TRBD1 (5 bases). This receptor was identified in a woman aged 40 to 49 with non-small cell lung cancer. CDR3 bases: TGCGCCAGCAGCGGCGGACCGTCTGGGGCCCGGAAAAACATTCAGTACTTC. As protein: CASSGGPSGARKNIQYF.